Presented here are 29 T cell receptor beta chains from one specimen sequenced in a study of STAT5B mutations in CD4+ large granular lymphocyte leukemia. Some clones are missing from TCRdb's copy, which holds only in-frame ones; the method was immunoSEQ multiplex PCR. The sample carries roughly 34,000 clones, roughly 81% recorded once. The sample comprised CD4+ T cells from blood buffy coats. The origin of the receptors is a human donor in good health.

The chain employs TRBV10-3 and TRBJ2-7, with TRBD2 matching over 11 bases. From germline, CDR1 is ENHRY and CDR2 SYGVKD. The length of the CDR3 is 17 residues. With V trimmed by 6 bases and J by 1 base, 11 bases remained unmatched. Here the CDR3 DNA reads TGTGCCATCAGCGCCGGGGGGACTAGCGGTGCGTCCTACGAGCAGTACTTC. This codes for CAISAGGTSGASYEQYF.

This clone came up once. The rearrangement uses TRBV11-2 and TRBJ2-1; a weak D match, TRBD2 (6 bases). CDR1 and CDR2 from the germline V gene are SGHAT and FQNNGV. This CDR3 comprises 16 residues. V was clipped by 4 bases and J by 4 bases, with 17 bases between them. CDR3 residues: CASSYRGVSGYNEQFF. The CDR3 DNA sequence: TGTGCCAGCAGCTATCGTGGGGTCAGCGGGTACAATGAGCAGTTCTTC.

The chain recombines TRBV11-2 with TRBJ2-7; perhaps D is TRBD1 or TRBD2 (5 bases each). The germline CDR1 and CDR2 sequences are SGHAT and FQNNGV. The CDR3 has 14 residues. Trimming left V 4 bases short and J 1 base short, with 11 bases between. The CDR3 sequence is CASSSRGTSYEQYF. CDR3 nucleotides: TGTGCCAGCAGCTCCCGGGGCACATCCTACGAGCAGTACTTC.

The gene calls are TRBV4-3 and TRBJ2-1; 9 positions agree with TRBD2. After removal of 4 bases from V and 3 bases from J, the junction contained 4 bases not matched to a gene. The V gene's germline CDR1 is LGHNA and CDR2 YSLEER. CDR3 length: 15 amino acids. As DNA, the CDR3 is TGCGCCAGCAGCCGCAGCGGGAGGATCTACAATGAGCAGTTCTTC. Translated, it gives CASSRSGRIYNEQFF.

The chain combines TRBV11-2 with TRBJ1-4, with TRBD1 matching 9 bases. Germline V gene sequence: CDR1 SGHAT, CDR2 FQNNGV. This CDR3 is 15 amino acids long. J lost 6 bases, V lost 5 bases, and 7 bases had no gene match. The CDR3 sequence: CASSLGGTGHEKLFF. In nucleotides, the CDR3 is TGTGCCAGCAGCCTAGGGGGGACAGGGCATGAAAAACTGTTTTTT.

The J gene is TRBJ1-2, the V gene TRBV5-5, with TRBD1 matching 10 bases. Germline V gives CDR1 SGHKS, CDR2 YYEKEE (reference sequence). The CDR3 sequence is 15 residues long. Losses at the gene ends were 5 bases for V and 8 bases for J; bases not matched to a gene: 12. CDR3 bases: TGTGCCAGCAGTATATCCGGGACAGGGGCTCAAGGCTACACCTTC. Amino acids: CASSISGTGAQGYTF.

The chain recombines TRBV4-2 with TRBJ2-7; 7 positions match TRBD1. Trimming removed 0 bases from V and 5 bases from J; junction bases left unmatched: 7. The germline CDR1 and CDR2 sequences are LGHNA and YNFKEQ. The CDR3 runs 15 residues. CDR3: CASSQENRGLDEQYF. In DNA form, the CDR3 reads TGTGCCAGCAGCCAAGAGAACAGGGGATTGGACGAGCAGTACTTC.

The chain employs TRBV5-6 and TRBJ1-6; 11 bases match TRBD1. This CDR3 contains 18 residues. Germline V gives CDR1 SGHDT, CDR2 YYEEEE. J was trimmed by 7 bases and V by 2 bases; bases with no gene match: 11. CDR3 in DNA: TGTGCCAGCAGCTTCGGACAGGGGGCCCAAGGGGTAAATTCACCCCTCCACTTT. Amino acids: CASSFGQGAQGVNSPLHF.

The V call is TRBV5-1, the J call TRBJ2-5, with 12 bases that match TRBD2. CDR1 and CDR2 from the germline V gene are SGHRS and YFSETQ. V lost 2 bases, J lost 2 bases, and 16 bases stayed unmatched. CDR3 size: 20 residues. In DNA, the CDR3 is TGCGCCAGCAGCTTAAATTTCCTAGCGGGAGGGCCTGGAGAGCAAGAGACCCAGTACTTC. Protein product: CASSLNFLAGGPGEQETQYF. The full variable domain, rest sourced from reference TRBV5-1 and TRBJ2-5, is KAGVTQTPRYLIKTRGQQVTLSCSPISGHRSVSWYQQTPGQGLQFLFEYFSETQRNKGNFPGRFSGRQFSNSRSEMNVSTLELGDSALYLCASSLNFLAGGPGEQETQYFGPGTRLLVL.

This rearrangement joins TRBV7-2 to TRBJ2-7; possibly TRBD1 or TRBD2 for D (5 bases each). Germline values: CDR1 SGHTA, CDR2 FQGNSA. CDR3 length: 15 amino acids. V dropped 1 base and J dropped 3 bases, with 13 bases sitting between them. In nucleotides, the CDR3 is TGTGCCAGCAGCTTAGTTGAGGGGCAGGACTACGAGCAGTACTTC. Protein: CASSLVEGQDYEQYF.

This rearrangement joins TRBV7-9 to TRBJ2-1, with D uncertain. V was pared by 5 bases and J by 9 bases, with 20 bases between. CDR3 size: 15 residues. CDR1 is SEHNR, CDR2 FQNEAQ, per germline (reference sequence). This CDR3 reads CASSRDSWVGSEQFF. The CDR3 nucleotides are TGTGCCAGCAGCCGCGACTCCTGGGTAGGGTCTGAGCAGTTCTTC. The entire variable domain, with the rest obtained from reference TRBV7-9 and TRBJ2-1, is as follows: DTGVSQNPRHKITKRGQNVTFRCDPISEHNRLYWYRQTLGQGPEFLTYFQNEAQLEKSRLLSDRFSAERPKGSFSTLEIQRTEQGDSAMYLCASSRDSWVGSEQFFGPGTRLTVL.

The genes are TRBV19 and TRBJ2-1; D is perhaps TRBD1 (5 bases). The CDR3 totals 12 residues. Germline-derived CDR1 and CDR2 are LNHDA and SQIVND (reference sequence). V was clipped by 3 bases and J by 7 bases, with 7 bases between them. In DNA form, the CDR3 reads TGTGCCAGTAGTATGGGGCCGAATGAGCAGTTCTTC. Its translation is CASSMGPNEQFF.

V usage is TRBV11-2 and J usage is TRBJ2-7, with TRBD2 matching over 7 bases. The CDR3 is made up of 14 amino acids. The germline CDR1 and CDR2 sequences are SGHAT and FQNNGV. With 10 bases clipped from V and 2 bases from J, the junction kept 11 bases outside the gene matches. CDR3 nucleotides: TGTGCCACTACGGGGGGAAATAGGGCCTACGAGCAGTACTTC. It codes for CATTGGNRAYEQYF.

V and J are TRBV19 and TRBJ2-3; D is unclear. V lost 5 bases and J lost 5, with 14 bases in between. CDR1 is LNHDA, CDR2 SQIVND, per germline (reference sequence). The CDR3 length is 14 residues. For the CDR3, the DNA is TGTGCCAGTAGTCCCCGTGCTCGGCAAGATACGCAGTATTTT. This codes for CASSPRARQDTQYF.

The genes are TRBV6-5 and TRBJ2-2; 7 positions match TRBD2. V was pared by 6 bases and J by 1 base, with 5 bases of the junction left unmatched. Looked up from germline, CDR1 is MNHEY and CDR2 is SVGAGI. The CDR3 consists of 15 residues. The CDR3 is CASSRLAVNTGELFF. The CDR3 region has the DNA TGTGCCAGCAGCCGACTAGCCGTGAACACCGGGGAGCTGTTTTTT.

V and J are TRBV7-2 and TRBJ2-5, with 12 bases fitting TRBD2. Germline trimming cut 2 bases from V and 4 bases from J; bases unmatched to any gene: 8. Germline V gene lookup returns CDR1 SGHTA and CDR2 FQGNSA. This CDR3 comprises 17 residues. Here the CDR3 DNA reads TGTGCCAGCAGCTTACGGCTAGCGGGAGGGCCGGGAGAGACCCAGTACTTC. It yields the protein CASSLRLAGGPGETQYF.

The chain couples TRBV18 to TRBJ2-1; the D call may be TRBD1 or TRBD2 (5 bases each). Trimming left V 5 bases short and J 8 bases short, with 16 bases between. The CDR3 length is 14 residues. The germline V gene has CDR1 KGHSH and CDR2 LQKENI. CDR3 nucleotides: TGTGCCAGCTCAACTTCCGGGACCCAAGATGAGCAGTTCTTC. It yields the protein CASSTSGTQDEQFF. Supplemented by reference TRBV18 and TRBJ2-1, the full variable domain reads NAGVMQNPRHLVRRRGQEARLRCSPMKGHSHVYWYRQLPEEGLKFMVYLQKENIIDESGMPKERFSAEFPKEGPSILRIQQVVRGDSAAYFCASSTSGTQDEQFFGPGTRLTVL.

The rearrangement uses TRBV18 and TRBJ2-1; 10 nucleotides align to TRBD1. J was trimmed by 6 bases and V by 4 bases; bases with no gene match: 6. Germline assignment: CDR1 KGHSH and CDR2 LQKENI. The CDR3 has 15 amino acids. Here the CDR3 reads CASSLTGTGANEQFF. The CDR3 DNA sequence: TGTGCCAGCTCACTAACCGGGACAGGGGCCAATGAGCAGTTCTTC.

The chain has TRBV5-1 and TRBJ2-5; 7 bases map to TRBD2. The junction had 2 bases not matched to a gene; V was cut back by 0 bases and J by 0 bases. In germline, CDR1 is SGHRS, CDR2 YFSETQ. CDR3 length equals 15 residues. The CDR3 protein is CASSLVGTNQETQYF. The CDR3 DNA reads TGCGCCAGCAGCTTGGTGGGGACTAACCAAGAGACCCAGTACTTC.

The chain links TRBV4-1 to TRBJ1-4; D remains unclear. This CDR3 is built from 16 residues. Germline V gene lookup returns CDR1 MGHRA and CDR2 YSYEKL. The V end lost 0 bases, the J end lost 0 bases, and 8 bases lay between the germline ends. CDR3 coding DNA: TGCGCCAGCAGCCAAGAGGGGTTCCCAACTAATGAAAAACTGTTTTTT. This sequence encodes CASSQEGFPTNEKLFF.

This clone was seen only once. This chain joins TRBV28 and TRBJ2-5; maybe TRBD1 (6 bases). V was trimmed by 6 bases and J by 3 bases, leaving 17 bases between them. This CDR3 spans 15 amino acids. Looked up from germline, CDR1 is MDHEN and CDR2 is SYDVKM. In nucleotides, the CDR3 is TGTGCCAGCAGCCCGACAGGCATAGCGAAAGAGACCCAGTACTTC. Amino acid sequence: CASSPTGIAKETQYF.

This rearrangement joins TRBV10-3 to TRBJ1-1; D perhaps matches TRBD1 (5 bases). CDR3 length: 12 residues. V was cut by 7 bases and J by 1 base, with 7 bases left in between. Germline lookup yields CDR1 ENHRY and CDR2 SYGVKD. The CDR3 nucleotides are TGTGCCATCAAGACAGAGAACACTGAAGCTTTCTTT. It codes for CAIKTENTEAFF.

This clone has a handful of counts. This rearrangement joins TRBV15 to TRBJ1-5, with 8 positions matching TRBD1. V was pared by 0 bases and J by 6 bases, with 10 bases of the junction left unmatched. The germline V gene encodes CDR1 LNHNV and CDR2 YYDKDF (reference sequence). The CDR3 spans 17 residues. CDR3: CATSRDYGRGHTQPQHF. The CDR3 DNA is TGTGCCACCAGCAGAGATTATGGCAGGGGGCACACTCAGCCCCAGCATTTT.

J is TRBJ2-2 and V is TRBV10-1; 10 bases fit TRBD2. The J segment lost 6 bases and the V segment lost 5 bases, leaving 3 bases of the junction unmatched. Germline values: CDR1 WNHNN, CDR2 SYGVQD (reference sequence). The CDR3 runs 14 residues. This CDR3 is CASSILAGAGELFF. In DNA, the CDR3 is TGCGCCAGCAGTATCCTAGCGGGAGCCGGGGAGCTGTTTTTT.

J is TRBJ1-4 and V is TRBV4-3; 7 bases agree with TRBD1. Trimming removed 4 bases from V and 3 bases from J; junction bases left unmatched: 2. The CDR3 has 14 amino acids. Germline V CDR1 and CDR2: LGHNA, YSLEER. CDR3 sequence reads: CASSPGQANEKLFF. For the CDR3, the DNA is TGCGCCAGCAGCCCCGGACAGGCTAATGAAAAACTGTTTTTT.

The chain couples TRBV4-3 to TRBJ1-4; D gene uncertain. This CDR3 has 16 residues. V was shortened by 3 bases and J by 6 bases, with 17 bases between the two germline ends. Germline V gene data show CDR1 as LGHNA and CDR2 as YSLEER. CDR3 in amino acids: CASSQDRSAGYEKLFF. The CDR3 DNA follows: TGCGCCAGCAGCCAGGACCGAAGTGCAGGTTATGAAAAACTGTTTTTT.

The chain joins TRBV9 to TRBJ2-3; D may be TRBD2 (6 bases). This CDR3 is built from 15 residues. Germline V gene lookup returns CDR1 SGDLS and CDR2 YYNGEE. The V gene lost 0 bases and the J gene lost 2 bases, with 10 bases spanning the gap. The CDR3 sequence is CASSVVSGDTDTQYF. CDR3 nucleotides: TGTGCCAGCAGCGTAGTTAGCGGTGACACAGATACGCAGTATTTT. Full variable domain (outside the CDR3, taken from reference TRBV9 and TRBJ2-3): DSGVTQTPKHLITATGQRVTLRCSPRSGDLSVYWYQQSLDQGLQFLIQYYNGEERAKGNILERFSAQQFPDLHSELNLSSLELGDSALYFCASSVVSGDTDTQYFGPGTRLTVL.

This chain connects TRBV28 to TRBJ1-5, with a tentative D call TRBD1 (6 bases). Germline CDR1 MDHEN, CDR2 SYDVKM. Trimming removed 6 bases from V and 7 bases from J, with 16 bases in between. The CDR3 extends over 14 amino acids. CDR3 DNA: TGTGCCAGCAGCCCACCAGGGGTTCGACAGCCCCAGCATTTT. It is translated as CASSPPGVRQPQHF.

The rearrangement links TRBV4-2 to TRBJ2-7; 7 bases align to TRBD1. CDR3 length equals 14 residues. J gave up 6 bases and V 1 base, and 6 bases lay outside the gene matches. Germline lookup yields CDR1 LGHNA and CDR2 YNFKEQ. The CDR3 nucleotides are TGTGCCAGCAGCCAAGCTACAGGGGCGGGCGAGCAGTACTTC. It is translated as CASSQATGAGEQYF.